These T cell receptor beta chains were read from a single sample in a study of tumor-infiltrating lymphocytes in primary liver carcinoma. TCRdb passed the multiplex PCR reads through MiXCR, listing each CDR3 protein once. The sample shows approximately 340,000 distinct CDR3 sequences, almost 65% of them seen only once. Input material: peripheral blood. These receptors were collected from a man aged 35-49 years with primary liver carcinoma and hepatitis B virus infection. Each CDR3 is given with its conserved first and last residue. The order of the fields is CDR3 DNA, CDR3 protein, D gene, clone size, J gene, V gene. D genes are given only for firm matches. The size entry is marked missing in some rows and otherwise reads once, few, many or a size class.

TGTGCCAGTAGCTTAAGTCTCTACAGGGGTGGCTACACCTTC | CASSLSLYRGGYTF | TRBD1 | few | TRBJ1-2 | TRBV11-2
TGTGCCAGCAGTTGGGACAATCAGCCCCAGCATTTT | CASSWDNQPQHF | - | many | TRBJ1-5 | TRBV7-9
TGCAGCTTACTATCCGGCAGAACTAGCACAGATACGCAGTATTTT | CSLLSGRTSTDTQYF | - | many | TRBJ2-3 | TRBV29-1
TGCGCCAGCAGCCAAGGAGTAGGGACTGAAGCTCTCTTT | CASSQGVGTEALF | - | few | TRBJ1-1 | TRBV4-1
TGTGCCATCAGTGACAACCGAGGGACTCATCAGCCCCAGCATTTT | CAISDNRGTHQPQHF | - | - | TRBJ1-5 | TRBV10-3
TGTGCCATCAGTGAGTCGACCAGGGGGCTCGCCGGGGAGCTGTTTTTT | CAISESTRGLAGELFF | TRBD1 | few | TRBJ2-2 | TRBV10-3
TGCGCCAGCAGCAGCCGACGTCTCAGGGCAAGGGACGTGGGAACTGAAGCTTTCTTT | CASSSRRLRARDVGTEAFF | - | - | TRBJ1-1 | TRBV4-1
TGTGCCAGCAGTGAATCGGTTTGGAACGAGCAGTACTTC | CASSESVWNEQYF | - | many | TRBJ2-7 | TRBV6-1
TGTGGCAGCAGCGGCTGGACAGGATACGAGCAGTACTTC | CGSSGWTGYEQYF | TRBD1 | - | TRBJ2-7 | TRBV11-2
TGTGTCAGCAGCTCCGAGACTAGCGTCGTCTACAATGAGCAGTTCTTC | CVSSSETSVVYNEQFF | TRBD2 | few | TRBJ2-1 | TRBV11-2
TGTGCCAGTAGTGTGGGGCCGGATCAGCCCCAGTATTTT | CASSVGPDQPQYF | - | - | TRBJ2-3 | TRBV19
TGTGCCATCTTAGCCTACAGGGGGACGGGAACTGAAGCTTTCTTT | CAILAYRGTGTEAFF | TRBD1 | - | TRBJ1-1 | TRBV11-2
TGTGCCAGCAGCTTCGATCCGCGGCGGGAGGGCCGTGCTGGGGAGCTGTTTTTT | CASSFDPRREGRAGELFF | TRBD2 | - | TRBJ2-2 | TRBV11-2
TGTGCCACCAGCTTCAGAACCTTCCTTGGCGCCTGGCTCGGAGGCTACACCTTC | CATSFRTFLGAWLGGYTF | - | - | TRBJ1-2 | TRBV11-3
TGTGCCAGCATAAGTACGAGGAAATTAGCCAAAAACATTCAGTACTTC | CASISTRKLAKNIQYF | - | few | TRBJ2-4 | TRBV28
TGTGCCAGCAGTTACAGAGGGTCAACATACGAGCAGTACTTC | CASSYRGSTYEQYF | - | - | TRBJ2-7 | TRBV6-2/TRBV6-3
TGTGCCAGCATTGACAGGACGAACACTGAAACTTTCTTT | CASIDRTNTETFF | - | - | TRBJ1-1 | TRBV6-5
TGTGCCAGCAGCCAAGTCGAGGACACTGAAGCTTTCTTT | CASSQVEDTEAFF | - | many | TRBJ1-1 | TRBV4-2
TGTGCCAGCAGTCGAGGGGCTAGCGGAACCTACAATGAGCAGTTCTTT | CASSRGASGTYNEQFF | TRBD2 | - | TRBJ2-1 | TRBV6-2/TRBV6-3
TGTGCCATCAGTGTCCGGGACTGCACAGATACGCAGTATTTT | CAISVRDCTDTQYF | - | - | TRBJ2-3 | TRBV10-3
TGTGCCAGCAGTTACTCGATTACTGGGTCGTCCACAGATACGCAGTATTTT | CASSYSITGSSTDTQYF | - | many | TRBJ2-3 | TRBV6-6
TGTGCCAGTAGCTTGGAACGGGGGTTCGGAGAGACCCAGTACTTC | CASSLERGFGETQYF | - | - | TRBJ2-5 | TRBV5-4
TGCGGCGTTGCGCCGAGTGGGGGGAGCTCCTACAATGAGCAGTACTTC | CGVAPSGGSSYNEQYF | - | - | TRBJ2-7 | TRBV29-1
TGTGCCTGCAGCTTAGTAATTGGGCCCTACGAGCAGTACTTC | CACSLVIGPYEQYF | - | - | TRBJ2-7 | TRBV11-2
TGTGCCAGCAGTTCCACATTTTACAATGAGCAGTTCTTC | CASSSTFYNEQFF | - | many | TRBJ2-1 | TRBV6-2/TRBV6-3
TGCGCCAGCAGCTTGGCGGGGTACGAGACCCAGTACTTC | CASSLAGYETQYF | - | few | TRBJ2-5 | TRBV5-1
TGTGTCAGCAGCACGAGGACTAGCGGGAAGAGTAGCACAGATACGCAGTATTTT | CVSSTRTSGKSSTDTQYF | TRBD2 | - | TRBJ2-3 | TRBV11-2
TGTGCCAGCAGTTCTGGGTCCGCTTACAATGAGCAGTTCTTC | CASSSGSAYNEQFF | - | - | TRBJ2-1 | TRBV12-3/TRBV12-4
TGTGCCAGCAGGGCGGACAGGGTGGGGCGCACAGATACGCAGTATTTT | CASRADRVGRTDTQYF | TRBD1 | few | TRBJ2-3 | TRBV12-3/TRBV12-4